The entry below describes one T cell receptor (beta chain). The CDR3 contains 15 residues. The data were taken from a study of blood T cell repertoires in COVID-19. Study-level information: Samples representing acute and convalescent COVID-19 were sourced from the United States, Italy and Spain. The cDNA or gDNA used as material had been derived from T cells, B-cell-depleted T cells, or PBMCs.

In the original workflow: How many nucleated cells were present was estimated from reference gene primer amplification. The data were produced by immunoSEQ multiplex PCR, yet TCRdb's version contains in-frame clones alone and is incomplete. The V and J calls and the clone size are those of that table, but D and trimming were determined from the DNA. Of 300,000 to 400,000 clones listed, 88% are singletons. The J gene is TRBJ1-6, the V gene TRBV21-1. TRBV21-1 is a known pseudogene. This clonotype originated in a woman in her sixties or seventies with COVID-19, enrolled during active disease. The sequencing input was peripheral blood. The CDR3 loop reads CASVKGSTHNSPLHF. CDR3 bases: TGTGCCAGCGTGAAAGGTAGCACACATAATTCACCCCTCCACTTT.